This TCR beta chain stems from a study of T cells in Graves' hyperthyroidism and ophthalmopathy. Overall study findings and caveats: The model's output predicted ophthalmopathy at a median of 6.5 months prior to onset. Blood samples included most of the expanded thyroid clonotypes exceeding 0.001.

What was amplified from RNA transcripts were TCR beta CDR3 regions. During a first-round RT-PCR of the TCR CDR3, the HTBI primer set was used. MiXCR was run by TCRdb on the multiplex PCR reads, yielding one entry per CDR3 protein. Among 450,000 to 600,000 distinct CDR3 sequences listed, about 15% were seen once. CDR1 and CDR2 from the germline V gene are LNHDA and SQIVND (reference sequence). The V end was cut by 7 bases, the J end by 0 bases, with 13 bases between. This CDR3 is 15 amino acids long. Patients between 18 and 65 years old had hyperthyroidism, newly diagnosed and lasting under 2 months. Exclusion of patients followed from uncontrolled infection, other autoimmune disease, pregnancy or lactation. At least ten counts were recorded for this clonotype. Its antigen is currently unknown.

J is TRBJ1-5 and V is TRBV19, with unresolved D. This clonotype originated in a woman in her forties with Graves' hyperthyroidism. Sequencing used blood. CDR3 loop: CASTTIGDSNQPQHF. CDR3 nucleotides: TGTGCCAGTACCACGATTGGGGATAGCAATCAGCCCCAGCATTTT.